This T cell receptor beta chain appears in the sequencing data of a study of tumor and adjacent non-tumor tissue in lung cancer. Study outcomes and limitations: Compared with tumor, normal lung showed significantly lower TCR diversity.

The library came from three nested PCR rounds adapted from ARM-PCR protocols. TCRdb re-derived calls from the multiplex PCR reads in MiXCR, one entry per CDR3 protein. The table lists 90,000 to 100,000 distinct CDR3 sequences, 80% of them singletons. RNA was extracted from bulk tissue without any cell sorting. This non-tumor lung sample came from over 3 cm beyond the tumor edge. A word on this clonotype: Its matching antigen is unknown. The CDR3 does not end in the conserved phenylalanine or tryptophan, so this is likely a read error.

CDR1 and CDR2 from the germline V gene are MNHEY and SVGEGT. The CDR3 loop spans 13 amino acids. The TCR comes from a man in his 60s with small cell lung cancer. The rearrangement uses TRBV6-2 or TRBV6-3 and TRBJ2-1; no clear D gene. The sequenced sample was distant non-tumor lung tissue. This chain's CDR3 is CVSSTGPNDEQFL. DNA for the CDR3: TGTGTCAGCAGTACCGGTCCTAACGATGAGCAGTTCTTA.